The sequence of this T cell receptor (beta chain) was determined in a study of coeliac disease. Overall study context: The study queried TRBV7-2 bias without high-resolution HLA data. General study points: Published gliadin-specific TRB sequences appeared in 9 of 18 coeliac samples, 1 of 6 controls. The authors considered this approach unsuitable for unbiased detection of gliadin-specific T cells.

About this clone itself: Its cognate antigen is unknown.

Cells were frozen in aliquots of around 500,000, and one aliquot per fraction was sequenced. Data came from immunoSEQ multiplex PCR; TCRdb stores just in-frame clones and leaves some out. The sample lists under 8,500 clones; about 71% were seen once. The junction had 9 bases not matched to a gene; V was cut back by 5 bases and J by 4 bases. The CDR3 sequence is 16 residues long. CDR1 and CDR2 from the germline V gene are KGHSH and LQKENI. The sample taken for sequencing was lamina propria lymphocytes from the gut. The sequence derives from a man aged 50 to 60 with active celiac disease. The chain employs TRBV18 and TRBJ1-1, with 11 bases matching TRBD1. The CDR3 loop reads CASSERTGGAGTEAFF. Written as DNA, the CDR3 is TGTGCCAGCTCAGAGAGGACAGGGGGCGCAGGCACTGAAGCTTTCTTT.